This TCR beta chain derives from a study of T cell responses to AZD1222 COVID-19 vaccine. Libraries were prepared by immunoSEQ multiplex PCR; TCRdb keeps only in-frame clonotypes and omits some of them. The table has more than 85,000 clones, 91% seen once; the top ten hold 6% to 9%. Trimming shortened V by 0 bases and J by 0 bases, and 6 bases separated the two germline ends. CDR1 and CDR2 from the germline V gene are MNHEY and SVGAGI. This CDR3 contains 15 residues. In regard to this clone: What it binds is not known.

Whole-study results and caveats: White British people made up most donors, females outnumbered males, and clonal diversity was possibly underestimated. Nearly half of spike-specific TCRs reportedly go after variant regions that carry no mutations. The span of vaccine-associated CD4 TCRs extended across spike, with dominance at 160-218 and 743-854.

This specimen consisted of peripheral blood, obtained on day 0 of AZD1222 vaccination. The rearrangement joins TRBV6-5 to TRBJ1-5; weak D call: TRBD1 (6 bases). The sequence came from an adult in good health. CDR3 sequence (DNA): TGTGCCAGCAGTTACTCCAGGGGTAGCAATCAGCCCCAGCATTTT. It is translated as CASSYSRGSNQPQHF.